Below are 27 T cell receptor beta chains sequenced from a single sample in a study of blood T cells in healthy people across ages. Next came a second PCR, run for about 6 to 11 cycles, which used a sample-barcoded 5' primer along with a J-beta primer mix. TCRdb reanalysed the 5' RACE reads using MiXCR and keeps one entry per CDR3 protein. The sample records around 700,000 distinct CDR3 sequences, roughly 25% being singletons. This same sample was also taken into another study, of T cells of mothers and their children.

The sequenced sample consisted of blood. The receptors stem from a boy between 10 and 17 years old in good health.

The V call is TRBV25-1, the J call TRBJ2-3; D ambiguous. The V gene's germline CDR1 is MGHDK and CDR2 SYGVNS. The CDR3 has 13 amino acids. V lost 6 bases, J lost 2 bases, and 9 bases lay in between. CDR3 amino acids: CASRLEHTDTQYF. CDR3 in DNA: TGTGCCAGCAGGCTGGAGCACACAGATACGCAGTATTTT.

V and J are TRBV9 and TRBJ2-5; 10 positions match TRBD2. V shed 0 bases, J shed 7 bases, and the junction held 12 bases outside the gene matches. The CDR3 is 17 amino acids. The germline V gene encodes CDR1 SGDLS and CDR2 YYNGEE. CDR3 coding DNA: TGTGCCAGCAGCGTAGAATCTAGCGGGGGACCTCCAGGGACCCAGTACTTC. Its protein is CASSVESSGGPPGTQYF.

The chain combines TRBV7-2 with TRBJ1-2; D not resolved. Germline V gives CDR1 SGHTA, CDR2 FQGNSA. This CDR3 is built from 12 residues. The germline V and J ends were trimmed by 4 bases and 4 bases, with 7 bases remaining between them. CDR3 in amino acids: CASSSQSYGYTF. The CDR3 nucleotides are TGTGCCAGCAGCTCACAGAGCTATGGCTACACCTTC.

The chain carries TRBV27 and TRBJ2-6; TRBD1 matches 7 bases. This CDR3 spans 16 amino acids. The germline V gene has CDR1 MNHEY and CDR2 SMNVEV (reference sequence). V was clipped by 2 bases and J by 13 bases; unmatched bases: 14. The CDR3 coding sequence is TGTGCCAGCAGTTTAATAGGACAGGAGAACTGGGGGGTCCTGACTTTC. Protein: CASSLIGQENWGVLTF.

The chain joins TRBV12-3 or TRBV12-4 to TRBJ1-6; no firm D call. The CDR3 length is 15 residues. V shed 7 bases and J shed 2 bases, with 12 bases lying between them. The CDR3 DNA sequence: TGTGCCAGCACCATAGCCGTAGCCTATAATTCACCCCTCCACTTT. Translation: CASTIAVAYNSPLHF.

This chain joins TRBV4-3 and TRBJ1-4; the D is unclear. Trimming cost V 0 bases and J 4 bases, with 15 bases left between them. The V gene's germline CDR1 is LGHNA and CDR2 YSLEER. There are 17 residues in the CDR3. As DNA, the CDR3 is TGCGCCAGCAGCCAAGACCAGCGACCCGGATATAATGAAAAACTGTTTTTT. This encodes CASSQDQRPGYNEKLFF.

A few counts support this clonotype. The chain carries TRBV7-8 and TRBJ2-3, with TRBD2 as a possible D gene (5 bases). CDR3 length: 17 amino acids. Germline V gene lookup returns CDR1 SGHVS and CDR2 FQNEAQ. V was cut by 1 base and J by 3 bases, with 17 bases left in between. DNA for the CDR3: TGTGCCAGCAGCTTAGGGACTCCTACTAGATTAACAGATACGCAGTATTTT. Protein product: CASSLGTPTRLTDTQYF.

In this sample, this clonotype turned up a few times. CDR3 amino acids: CASSLVGVSVPTQYF. In DNA form, the CDR3 reads TGTGCCAGCAGCTTAGTCGGAGTGTCTGTCCCCACCCAGTACTTC. The rearrangement uses TRBV11-1 and TRBJ2-5; unclear D gene. Per germline, CDR1 SGHAT and CDR2 FQDESV (reference sequence). The ends were cut back, 1 base at V and 8 bases at J, with 17 bases in the middle. The CDR3 length is 15 residues.

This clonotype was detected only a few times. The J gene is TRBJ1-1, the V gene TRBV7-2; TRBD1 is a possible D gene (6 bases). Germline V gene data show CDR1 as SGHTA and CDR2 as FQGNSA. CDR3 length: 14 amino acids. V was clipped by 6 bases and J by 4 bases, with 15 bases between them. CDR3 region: CASSNRQGSTEAFF. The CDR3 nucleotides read TGTGCCAGCAGTAACCGGCAGGGGAGCACTGAAGCTTTCTTT.

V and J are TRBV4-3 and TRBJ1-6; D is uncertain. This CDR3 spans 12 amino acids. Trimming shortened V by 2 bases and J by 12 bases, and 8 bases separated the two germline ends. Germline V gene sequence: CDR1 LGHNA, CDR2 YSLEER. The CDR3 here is CASSQREGPLHF. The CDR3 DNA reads TGCGCCAGCAGCCAAAGGGAAGGACCCCTCCACTTT.

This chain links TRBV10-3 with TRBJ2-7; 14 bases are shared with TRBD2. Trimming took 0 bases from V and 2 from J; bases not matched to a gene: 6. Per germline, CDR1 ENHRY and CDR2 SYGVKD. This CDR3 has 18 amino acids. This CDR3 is CAISESGTSGSATYEQYF. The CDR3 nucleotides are TGTGCCATCAGTGAGTCCGGGACTAGCGGGAGTGCAACCTACGAGCAGTACTTC.

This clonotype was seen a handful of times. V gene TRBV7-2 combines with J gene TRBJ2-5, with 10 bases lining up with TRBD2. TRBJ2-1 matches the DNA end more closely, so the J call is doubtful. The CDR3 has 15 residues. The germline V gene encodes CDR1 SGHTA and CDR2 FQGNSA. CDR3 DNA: TGTGCCAGCAGCTTACCGACTAGCGGGTACAATGAGCAGTTCTTC. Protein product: CASSLPTSGYNEQFF.

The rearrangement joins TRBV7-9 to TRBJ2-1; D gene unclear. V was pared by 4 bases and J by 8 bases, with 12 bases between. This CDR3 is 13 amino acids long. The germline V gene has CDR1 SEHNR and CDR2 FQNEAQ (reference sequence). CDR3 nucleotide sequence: TGTGCCAGCAGCTCCGGAAAAGGGTATGAGCAGTTCTTC. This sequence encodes CASSSGKGYEQFF.

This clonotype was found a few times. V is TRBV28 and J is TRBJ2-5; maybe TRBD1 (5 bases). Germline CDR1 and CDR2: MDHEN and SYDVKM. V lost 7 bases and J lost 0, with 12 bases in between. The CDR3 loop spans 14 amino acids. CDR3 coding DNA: TGTGCCAGCACCGCAGGGTCGTACCAAGAGACCCAGTACTTC. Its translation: CASTAGSYQETQYF.

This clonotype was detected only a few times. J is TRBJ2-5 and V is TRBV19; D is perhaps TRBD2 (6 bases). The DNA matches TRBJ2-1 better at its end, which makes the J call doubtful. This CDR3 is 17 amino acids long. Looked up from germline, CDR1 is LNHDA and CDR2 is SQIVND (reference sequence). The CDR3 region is CASSTIPRLGGNYEQFF. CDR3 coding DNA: TGTGCCAGTAGTACAATACCGAGACTAGGCGGTAATTATGAGCAGTTCTTC.

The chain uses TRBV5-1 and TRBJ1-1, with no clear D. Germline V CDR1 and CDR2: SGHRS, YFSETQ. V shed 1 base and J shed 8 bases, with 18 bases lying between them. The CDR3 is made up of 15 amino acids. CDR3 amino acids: CASSLPSSGGGEAFF. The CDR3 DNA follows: TGCGCCAGCAGCTTGCCTTCATCGGGTGGAGGGGAAGCTTTCTTT.

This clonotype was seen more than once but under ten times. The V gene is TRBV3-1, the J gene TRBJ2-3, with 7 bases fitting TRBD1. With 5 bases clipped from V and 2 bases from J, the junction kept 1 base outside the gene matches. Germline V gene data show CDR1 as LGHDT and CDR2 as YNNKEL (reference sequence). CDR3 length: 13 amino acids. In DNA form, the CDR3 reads TGTGCCAGCAGCGGGACAGCCACAGATACGCAGTATTTT. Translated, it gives CASSGTATDTQYF.

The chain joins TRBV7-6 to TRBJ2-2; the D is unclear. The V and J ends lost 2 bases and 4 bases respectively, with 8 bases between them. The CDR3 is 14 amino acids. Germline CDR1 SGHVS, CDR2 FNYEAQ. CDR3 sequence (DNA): TGTGCCAGCAGCTTAATCTGGGGCACCGGGGAGCTGTTTTTT. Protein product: CASSLIWGTGELFF.

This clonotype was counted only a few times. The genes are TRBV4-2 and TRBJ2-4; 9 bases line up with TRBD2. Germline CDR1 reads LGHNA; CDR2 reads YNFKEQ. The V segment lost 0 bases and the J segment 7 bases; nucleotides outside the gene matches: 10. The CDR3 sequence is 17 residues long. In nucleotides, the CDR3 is TGTGCCAGCAGCCAAGAGGAGTTCGCGGGGGGGCCGAACATTCAGTACTTC. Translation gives CASSQEEFAGGPNIQYF.

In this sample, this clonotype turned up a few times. This CDR3 reads CASSGDFNSPLHF. Written as DNA, the CDR3 is TGTGCCAGCAGCGGCGACTTTAATTCACCCCTCCACTTT. The J gene is TRBJ1-6, the V gene TRBV11-1; D gene uncertain. V was clipped by 5 bases and J by 6 bases, with 8 bases between them. Germline CDR1 reads SGHAT; CDR2 reads FQDESV (reference sequence). This CDR3 is built from 13 residues.

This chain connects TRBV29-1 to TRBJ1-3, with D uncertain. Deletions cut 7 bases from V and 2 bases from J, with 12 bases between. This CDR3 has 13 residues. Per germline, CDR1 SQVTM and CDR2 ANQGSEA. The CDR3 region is CSAAHGAGNTIYF. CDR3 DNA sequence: TGCAGCGCCGCACACGGGGCTGGAAACACCATATATTTT.

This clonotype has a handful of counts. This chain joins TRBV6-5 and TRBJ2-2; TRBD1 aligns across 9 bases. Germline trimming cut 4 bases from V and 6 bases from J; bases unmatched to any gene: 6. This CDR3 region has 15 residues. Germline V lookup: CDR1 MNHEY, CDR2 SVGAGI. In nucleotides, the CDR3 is TGTGCCAGCAGTTGCTCGGGACAGGGTTCCGGGGAGCTGTTTTTT. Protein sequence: CASSCSGQGSGELFF.

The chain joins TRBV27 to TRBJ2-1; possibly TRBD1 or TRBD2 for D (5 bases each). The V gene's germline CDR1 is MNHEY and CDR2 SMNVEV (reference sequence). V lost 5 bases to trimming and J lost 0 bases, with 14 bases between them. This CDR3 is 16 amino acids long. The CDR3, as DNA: TGTGCCAGCAGTAGGATCGGGACGTTCTCCTACAATGAGCAGTTCTTC. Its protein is CASSRIGTFSYNEQFF.

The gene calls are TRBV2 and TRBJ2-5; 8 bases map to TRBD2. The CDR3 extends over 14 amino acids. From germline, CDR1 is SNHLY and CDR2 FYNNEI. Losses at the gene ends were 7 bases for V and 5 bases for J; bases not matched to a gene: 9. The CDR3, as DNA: TGTGCCAGCACCCTCGGGACTAGTATGGAGACCCAGTACTTC. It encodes CASTLGTSMETQYF. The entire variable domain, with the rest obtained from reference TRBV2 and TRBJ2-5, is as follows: EPEVTQTPSHQVTQMGQEVILRCVPISNHLYFYWYRQILGQKVEFLVSFYNNEISEKSEIFDDQFSVERPDGSNFTLKIRSTKLEDSAMYFCASTLGTSMETQYFGPGTRLLVL.

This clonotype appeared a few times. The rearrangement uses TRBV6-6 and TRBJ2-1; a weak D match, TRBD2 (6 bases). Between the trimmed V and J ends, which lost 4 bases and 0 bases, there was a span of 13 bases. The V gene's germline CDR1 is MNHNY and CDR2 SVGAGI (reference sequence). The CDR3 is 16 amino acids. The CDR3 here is CASSSSGLSSYNEQFF. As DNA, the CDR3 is TGTGCCAGCAGTTCCTCGGGACTTAGCTCCTACAATGAGCAGTTCTTC.

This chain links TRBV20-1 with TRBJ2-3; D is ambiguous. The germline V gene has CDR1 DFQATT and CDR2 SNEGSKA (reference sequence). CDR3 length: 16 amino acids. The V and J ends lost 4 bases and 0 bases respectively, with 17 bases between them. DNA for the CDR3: TGCAGTGCTAAGTCCGGGTCTCGAACCAGCACAGATACGCAGTATTTT. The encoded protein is CSAKSGSRTSTDTQYF.

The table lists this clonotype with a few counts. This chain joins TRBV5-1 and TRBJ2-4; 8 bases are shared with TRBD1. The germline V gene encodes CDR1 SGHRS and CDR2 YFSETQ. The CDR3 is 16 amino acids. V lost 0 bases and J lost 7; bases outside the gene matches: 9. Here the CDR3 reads CASSLGPDRGVNIQYF. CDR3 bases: TGCGCCAGCAGCTTGGGACCTGACAGGGGCGTCAACATTCAGTACTTC.